These T cell receptor beta chains were read from a single sample in a study of cytomegalovirus exposure and HLA in healthy donors. Produced via immunoSEQ multiplex PCR; TCRdb's table is partial and in-frame only. The table lists around 140,000 clones, roughly 70% of them singletons. Sequenced input: PBMCs. The origin of the receptors is a young man in good health and CMV-seronegative. The CDR3 runs from the conserved cysteine through the conserved F or W. The D gene is left open where the match is weak. Clone size is shown for a subset of rows, as once, few, many or a class of expanded clone.

V	J	size	D	DNA	CDR3
TRBV2	TRBJ2-5	-	-	TGTGCCAGCAGTGTCGTGGGGCCCGAGACCCAGTACTTC	CASSVVGPETQYF
TRBV5-1	TRBJ2-1	few	-	TGCGCCAGCAGCTTGGCGGGGTTGAGCGAGCAGTTCTTC	CASSLAGLSEQFF
TRBV5-1	TRBJ1-3	-	-	TGCGCCAGCAGCTTGGCCCGAGGGGACAACGGAAACACCATATATTTT	CASSLARGDNGNTIYF
TRBV9	TRBJ2-2	-	TRBD2	TGTGCCAGCAGCGTAGCACTAGCGGGAGCCCACGGGGAGCTGTTTTTT	CASSVALAGAHGELFF
TRBV28	TRBJ2-7	few	-	TGTGCCAGCAGCTGGACAGTTGGCGCCTACGAGCAGTACTTC	CASSWTVGAYEQYF
TRBV7-3	TRBJ2-1	-	TRBD2	TGTGCCAGCAGCCCCCGGTTAGCGGGGACCTATGAGCAGTTCTTC	CASSPRLAGTYEQFF
TRBV5-1	TRBJ2-4	-	TRBD2	TGCGCCAGCAGCCAGAAGACTAGCGGGCTCCCGGGAAACAGTCAGTACTTC	CASSQKTSGLPGNSQYF
TRBV9	TRBJ2-2	once	TRBD2	TGTGCCAGCAGCGTAGACCTAGCGGGAGCTACCGGGGAGCTGTTTTTT	CASSVDLAGATGELFF
TRBV30	TRBJ1-1	-	-	TGTGCCTGGAGCGACAGTTTAGCCGGTGAAGCTTTCTTT	CAWSDSLAGEAFF
TRBV7-9	TRBJ2-3	-	-	TGTGCCAGCAGCTTAGGACGGACAACTAGCACAGATACGCAGTATTTT	CASSLGRTTSTDTQYF
TRBV29-1	TRBJ2-1	-	TRBD1	TGCAGCGGTTACAGGGGCGGTGAGCAGTTCTTC	CSGYRGGEQFF
TRBV6-6	TRBJ1-1	once	TRBD1	TGTGCCAGCAGGCAGGGGGGTGGGGACACTGAAGCTTTCTTT	CASRQGGGDTEAFF
TRBV6-4	TRBJ2-7	-	-	TGTGCCACCACAGCCGGGGGGCCCTACGAGCAGTACTTC	CATTAGGPYEQYF
TRBV4-1	TRBJ1-2	-	TRBD1	TGCGCCAGCAGCCAGACAGGGTTAGGCTATGGCTACACCTTC	CASSQTGLGYGYTF
TRBV11-3	TRBJ2-1	-	-	TGTGCCAGCAGCCAAACCTCCGGGTCCCACGATTACAATGAGCAGTTCTTC	CASSQTSGSHDYNEQFF
TRBV9	TRBJ2-5	few	-	TGTGCCAGCAGCGGAGGATCGCAAGAGACCCAGTACTTC	CASSGGSQETQYF
TRBV2	TRBJ2-7	-	-	TGTGCCAGCAGTGAAGCCTGGAGACACGAGCAGTACTTC	CASSEAWRHEQYF
TRBV29-1	TRBJ2-1	-	TRBD1	TGCAGCGGATGGGACAGGGGTTACAATGAGCAGTTCTTC	CSGWDRGYNEQFF
TRBV5-1	TRBJ1-6	-	-	TGCGCCAGCAGCTTGGGTTCGGACAGTAATTCACCCCTCCACTTT	CASSLGSDSNSPLHF
TRBV27	TRBJ2-7	-	-	TGTGCCAGCAGTTTGAAGGGAGCCGACGAGCAGTACTTC	CASSLKGADEQYF
TRBV6-6	TRBJ1-5	-	-	TGTGCCAGCAGAACCGTCGGACAGTCGAATCAGCCCCAGCATTTT	CASRTVGQSNQPQHF
TRBV7-2	TRBJ1-2	-	TRBD1	TGTGCCAGCAGCCTCTCCGGGACAGACTATGGCTACACCTTC	CASSLSGTDYGYTF